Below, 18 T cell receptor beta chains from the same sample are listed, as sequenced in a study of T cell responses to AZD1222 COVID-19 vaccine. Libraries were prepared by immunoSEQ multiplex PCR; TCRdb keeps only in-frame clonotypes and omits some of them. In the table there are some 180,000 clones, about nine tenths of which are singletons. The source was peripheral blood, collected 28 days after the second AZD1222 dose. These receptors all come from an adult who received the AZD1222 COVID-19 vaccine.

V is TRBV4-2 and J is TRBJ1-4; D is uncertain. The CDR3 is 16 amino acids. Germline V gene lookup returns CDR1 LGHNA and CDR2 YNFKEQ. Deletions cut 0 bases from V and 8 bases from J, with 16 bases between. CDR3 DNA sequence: TGTGCCAGCAGCCAAGAAGGGCCGAGGGAGTTCGAAAAACTGTTTTTT. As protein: CASSQEGPREFEKLFF.

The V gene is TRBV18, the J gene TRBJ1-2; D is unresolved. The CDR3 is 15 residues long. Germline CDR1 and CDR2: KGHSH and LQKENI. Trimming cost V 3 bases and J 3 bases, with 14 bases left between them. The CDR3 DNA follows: TGTGCCAGCTCACCTGGGTCGCCGAGGGACTATGGCTACACCTTC. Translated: CASSPGSPRDYGYTF.

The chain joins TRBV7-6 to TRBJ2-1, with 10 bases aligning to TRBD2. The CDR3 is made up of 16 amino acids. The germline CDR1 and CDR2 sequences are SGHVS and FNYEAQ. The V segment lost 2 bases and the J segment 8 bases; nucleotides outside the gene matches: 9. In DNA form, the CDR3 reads TGTGCCAGCAGCTTAAGCGGGGGGGCCCGCAGCGATGAGCAGTTCTTC. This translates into CASSLSGGARSDEQFF.

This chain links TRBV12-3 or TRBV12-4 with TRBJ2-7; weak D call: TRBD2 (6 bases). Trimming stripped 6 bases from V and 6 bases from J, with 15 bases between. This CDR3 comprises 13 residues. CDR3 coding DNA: TGTGCCAGCAGCATGGGGGGATTGGGCGAGCAGTACTTC. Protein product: CASSMGGLGEQYF.

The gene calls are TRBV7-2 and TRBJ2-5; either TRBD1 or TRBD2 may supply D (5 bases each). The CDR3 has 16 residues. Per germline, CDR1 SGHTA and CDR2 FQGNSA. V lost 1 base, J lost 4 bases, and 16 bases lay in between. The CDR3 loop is CASSLETVWGRETQYF. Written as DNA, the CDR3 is TGTGCCAGCAGCTTAGAGACCGTCTGGGGGAGAGAGACCCAGTACTTC. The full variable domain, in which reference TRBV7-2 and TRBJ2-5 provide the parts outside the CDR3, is GAGVSQSPSNKVTEKGKDVELRCDPISGHTALYWYRQSLGQGLEFLIYFQGNSAPDKSGLPSDRFSAERTGGSVSTLTIQRTQQEDSAVYLCASSLETVWGRETQYFGPGTRLLVL.

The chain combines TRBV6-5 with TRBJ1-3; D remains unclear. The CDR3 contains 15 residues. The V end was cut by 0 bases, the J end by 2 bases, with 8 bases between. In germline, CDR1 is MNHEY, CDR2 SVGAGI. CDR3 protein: CASSYSWVAGNTIYF. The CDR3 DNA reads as TGTGCCAGCAGTTACTCGTGGGTCGCTGGAAACACCATATATTTT.

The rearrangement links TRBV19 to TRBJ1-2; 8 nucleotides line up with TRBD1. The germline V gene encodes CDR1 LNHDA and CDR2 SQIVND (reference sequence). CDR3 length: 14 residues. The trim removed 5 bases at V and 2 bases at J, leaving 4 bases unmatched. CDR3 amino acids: CASSPWTGNYGYTF. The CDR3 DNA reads TGTGCCAGTAGTCCCTGGACAGGGAACTATGGCTACACCTTC.

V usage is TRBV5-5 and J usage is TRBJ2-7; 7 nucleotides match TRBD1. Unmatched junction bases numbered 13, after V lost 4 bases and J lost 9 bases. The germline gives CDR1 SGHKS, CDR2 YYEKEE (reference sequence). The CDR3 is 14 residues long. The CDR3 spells CASSPRGQPQGQYF. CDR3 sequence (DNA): TGTGCCAGCAGCCCAAGGGGACAGCCCCAAGGGCAGTACTTC.

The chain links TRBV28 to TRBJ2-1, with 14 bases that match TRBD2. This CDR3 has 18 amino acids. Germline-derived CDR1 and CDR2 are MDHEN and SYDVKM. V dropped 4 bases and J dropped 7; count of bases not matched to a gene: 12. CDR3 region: CASSYRPGTSGSRNEQFF. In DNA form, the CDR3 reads TGTGCCAGCAGTTACCGACCTGGGACTAGCGGGAGTCGGAATGAGCAGTTCTTC.

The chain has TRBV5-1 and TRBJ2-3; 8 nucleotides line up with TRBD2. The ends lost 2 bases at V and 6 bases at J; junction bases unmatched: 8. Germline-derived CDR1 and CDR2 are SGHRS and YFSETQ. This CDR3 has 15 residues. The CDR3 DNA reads TGCGCCAGCAGCTTCGGGGGGGACCGTCATGATACGCAGTATTTT. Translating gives CASSFGGDRHDTQYF.

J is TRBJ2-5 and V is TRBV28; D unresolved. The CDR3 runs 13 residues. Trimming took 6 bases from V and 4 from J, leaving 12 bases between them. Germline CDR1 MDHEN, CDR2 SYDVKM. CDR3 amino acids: CASRKEAGETQYF. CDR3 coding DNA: TGTGCCAGCAGAAAAGAGGCAGGAGAGACCCAGTACTTC.

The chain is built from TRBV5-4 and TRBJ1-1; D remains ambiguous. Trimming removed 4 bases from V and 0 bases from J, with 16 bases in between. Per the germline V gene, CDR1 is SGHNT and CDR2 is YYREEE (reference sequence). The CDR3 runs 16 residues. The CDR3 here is CASSGDGNQVNTEAFF. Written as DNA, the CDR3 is TGTGCCAGCAGCGGTGACGGGAATCAGGTGAACACTGAAGCTTTCTTT. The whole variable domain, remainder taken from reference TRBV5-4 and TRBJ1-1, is ETGVTQSPTHLIKTRGQQVTLRCSSQSGHNTVSWYQQALGQGPQFIFQYYREEENGRGNFPPRFSGLQFPNYSSELNVNALELDDSALYLCASSGDGNQVNTEAFFGQGTRLTVV.

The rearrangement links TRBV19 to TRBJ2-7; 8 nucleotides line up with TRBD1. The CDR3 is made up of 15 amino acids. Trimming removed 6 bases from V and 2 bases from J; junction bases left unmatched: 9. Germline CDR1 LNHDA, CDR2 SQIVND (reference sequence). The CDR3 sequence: CASSTGQGFPYEQYF. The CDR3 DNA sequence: TGTGCCAGTAGCACCGGACAGGGCTTCCCCTACGAGCAGTACTTC.

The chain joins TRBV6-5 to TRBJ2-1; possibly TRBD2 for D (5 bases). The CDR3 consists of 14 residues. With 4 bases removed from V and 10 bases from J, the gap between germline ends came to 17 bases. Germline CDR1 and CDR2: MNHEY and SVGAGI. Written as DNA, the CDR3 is TGTGCCAGCAGTTCCCTGACCGGCGGGTGGGAGCAGTTCTTC. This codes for CASSSLTGGWEQFF.

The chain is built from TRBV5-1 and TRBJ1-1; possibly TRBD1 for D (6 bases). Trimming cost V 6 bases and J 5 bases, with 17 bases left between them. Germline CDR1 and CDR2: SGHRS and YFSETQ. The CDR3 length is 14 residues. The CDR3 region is CASTNLQGKTEAFF. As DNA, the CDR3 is TGCGCCAGCACTAACCTACAGGGAAAAACTGAAGCTTTCTTT.

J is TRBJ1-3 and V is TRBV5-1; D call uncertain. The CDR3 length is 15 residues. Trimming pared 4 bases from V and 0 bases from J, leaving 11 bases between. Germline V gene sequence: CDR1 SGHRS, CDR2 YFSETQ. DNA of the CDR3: TGCGCCAGCAGCCCCGACGGATCCTCTGGAAACACCATATATTTT. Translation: CASSPDGSSGNTIYF.

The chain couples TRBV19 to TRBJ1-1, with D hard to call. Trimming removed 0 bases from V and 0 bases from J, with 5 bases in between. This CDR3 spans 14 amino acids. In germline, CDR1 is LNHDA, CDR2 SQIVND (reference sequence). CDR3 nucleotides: TGTGCCAGTAGTATAGATCGAGTGAACACTGAAGCTTTCTTT. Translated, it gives CASSIDRVNTEAFF.

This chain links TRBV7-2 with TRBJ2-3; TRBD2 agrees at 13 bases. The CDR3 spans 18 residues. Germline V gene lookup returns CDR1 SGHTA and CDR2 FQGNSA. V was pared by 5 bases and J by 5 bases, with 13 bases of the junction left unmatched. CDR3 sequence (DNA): TGTGCCAGCAGCCATGAACTAGCGGGGGGGAAGTGGAAAGATACGCAGTATTTT. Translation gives CASSHELAGGKWKDTQYF.